The 3 T cell receptor beta chains listed next were all sequenced from one sample in a study of control samples from healthy donors and cancer patients. The method was immunoSEQ multiplex PCR; TCRdb's version includes in-frame clones alone and lacks a portion of them. The profile shows roughly 92,000 clones, approximately 90% of them singletons. The sample taken for sequencing was blood. The receptors originated from a woman aged 45 to 65 in good health.

The V call is TRBV7-3, the J call TRBJ2-7, with a tentative D call TRBD1 (6 bases). Trimming took off 1 base at V and 4 bases at J, with 14 bases between the two ends. Germline CDR1 SGHTA, CDR2 FQGTGA. The CDR3 covers 15 residues. The CDR3 spells CASSLSGGGGYEQYF. The DNA of the CDR3 is TGTGCCAGCAGCTTAAGTGGTGGGGGCGGTTACGAGCAGTACTTC.

V and J are TRBV11-2 and TRBJ2-3; a weak D match, TRBD2 (6 bases). Deletions cut 1 base from V and 0 bases from J, with 8 bases between. CDR3 length equals 15 residues. Germline V gene lookup returns CDR1 SGHAT and CDR2 FQNNGV. In nucleotides, the CDR3 is TGTGCCAGCAGCTTAGTTGGGACTAGCACAGATACGCAGTATTTT. Translation gives CASSLVGTSTDTQYF.

The chain uses TRBV7-2 and TRBJ2-7; 9 bases map to TRBD2. Germline V gene data show CDR1 as SGHTA and CDR2 as FQGNSA. The CDR3 runs 16 residues. Losses at the gene ends were 3 bases for V and 3 bases for J; bases not matched to a gene: 9. CDR3 bases: TGTGCCAGCAGCTTTGCGGGAGGGTTGAAGATCTACGAGCAGTACTTC. It is translated as CASSFAGGLKIYEQYF.